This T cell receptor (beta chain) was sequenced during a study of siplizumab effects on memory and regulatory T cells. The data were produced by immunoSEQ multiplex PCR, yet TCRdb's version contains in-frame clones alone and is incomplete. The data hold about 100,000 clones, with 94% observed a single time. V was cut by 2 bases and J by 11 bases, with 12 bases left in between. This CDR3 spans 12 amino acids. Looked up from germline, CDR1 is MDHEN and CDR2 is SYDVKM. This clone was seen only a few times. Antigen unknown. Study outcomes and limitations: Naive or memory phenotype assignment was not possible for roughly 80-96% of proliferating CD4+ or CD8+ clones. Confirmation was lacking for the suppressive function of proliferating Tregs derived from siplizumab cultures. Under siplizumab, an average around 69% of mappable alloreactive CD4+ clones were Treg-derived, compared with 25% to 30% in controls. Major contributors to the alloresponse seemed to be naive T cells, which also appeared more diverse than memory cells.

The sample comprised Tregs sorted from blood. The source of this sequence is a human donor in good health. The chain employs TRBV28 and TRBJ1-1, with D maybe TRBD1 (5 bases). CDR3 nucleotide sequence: TGTGCCAGCAGTTTACCGCGGGGGAGGGCTTTCTTT. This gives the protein CASSLPRGRAFF.